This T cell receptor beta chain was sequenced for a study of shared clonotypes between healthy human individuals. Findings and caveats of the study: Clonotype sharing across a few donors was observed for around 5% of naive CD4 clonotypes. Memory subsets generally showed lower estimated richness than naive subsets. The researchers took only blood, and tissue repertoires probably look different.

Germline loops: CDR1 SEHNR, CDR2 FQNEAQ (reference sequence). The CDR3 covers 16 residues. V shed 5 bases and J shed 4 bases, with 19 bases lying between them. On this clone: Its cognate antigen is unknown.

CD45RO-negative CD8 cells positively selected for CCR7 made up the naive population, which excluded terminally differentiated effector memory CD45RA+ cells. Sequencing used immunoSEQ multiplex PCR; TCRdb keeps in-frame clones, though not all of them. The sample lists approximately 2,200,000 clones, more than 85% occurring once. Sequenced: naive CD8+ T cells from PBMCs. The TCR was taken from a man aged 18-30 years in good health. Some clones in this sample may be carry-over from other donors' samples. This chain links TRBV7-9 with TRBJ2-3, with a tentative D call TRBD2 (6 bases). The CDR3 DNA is TGTGCCAGCAGCCAACTTGGGGGGATCGGTGCAGATACGCAGTATTTT. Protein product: CASSQLGGIGADTQYF.